This passage covers 9 T cell receptor beta chains from one sample sequenced in a study of shared clonotypes between healthy human individuals. Only in-frame clones appear in the TCRdb table, and some are missing; sequencing was by immunoSEQ multiplex PCR. This sample has around 2.5 million clones, with under 95% found just once. Sequenced input: naive CD4+ T cells from PBMCs. Subset specified: CD45RA+ positively selected. These receptors originate from a young man in good health. Some clones in this sample may be carry-over from other donors' samples.

The chain is built from TRBV28 and TRBJ2-7, with 7 bases fitting TRBD1. The CDR3 extends over 13 amino acids. J was trimmed by 2 bases and V by 6 bases; bases with no gene match: 4. Germline CDR1 is MDHEN and CDR2 is SYDVKM. The CDR3 sequence is CASRDRVTYEQYF. Written as DNA, the CDR3 is TGTGCCAGCAGAGACAGGGTCACCTACGAGCAGTACTTC.

The chain is built from TRBV2 and TRBJ2-4, with 7 bases fitting TRBD2. The CDR3 length is 20 residues. V gave up 6 bases and J gave up 0 bases; unmatched junction bases: 20. Germline V lookup: CDR1 SNHLY, CDR2 FYNNEI. The CDR3: CASRGVGTKNLRIAKNIQYF. The CDR3 DNA reads as TGTGCCAGCAGGGGTGTGGGGACTAAGAACCTTCGGATAGCCAAAAACATTCAGTACTTC.

Of note for this clone: Other DNA variants within this sample encode the same CDR3. CDR3 bases: TGTGCCTGGAGGGGCACAGGCAATCAGCCCCAGCATTTT. It translates to CAWRGTGNQPQHF. The chain recombines TRBV30 with TRBJ1-5, with D uncertain. CDR1 GTSNPN and CDR2 SVGIG come from the germline V gene (reference sequence). Trimming took 3 bases from V and 2 from J, leaving 8 bases between them. The CDR3 consists of 13 residues.

This chain connects TRBV30 to TRBJ1-5; 10 nucleotides match TRBD1. The ends lost 0 bases at V and 7 bases at J; junction bases unmatched: 6. There are 15 residues in the CDR3. Germline-derived CDR1 and CDR2 are GTSNPN and SVGIG (reference sequence). CDR3 in DNA: TGTGCCTGGAGTGTCGGGACAGGGGTTGGACAGCCCCAGCATTTT. Protein product: CAWSVGTGVGQPQHF.

The V and J genes are TRBV28 and TRBJ1-2, with TRBD1 as a possible D gene (5 bases). V was clipped by 7 bases and J by 3 bases, with 15 bases between them. Germline loops: CDR1 MDHEN, CDR2 SYDVKM. This CDR3 comprises 14 residues. DNA of the CDR3: TGTGCCAGCATTAATCGACAGACGTACTATGGCTACACCTTC. Translation gives CASINRQTYYGYTF.

The rearrangement uses TRBV29-1 and TRBJ2-4; no clear D. Trimming pared 4 bases from V and 0 bases from J, leaving 7 bases between. The CDR3 covers 13 residues. The germline CDR1 and CDR2 sequences are SQVTM and ANQGSEA. The CDR3 region is CSVVHLAKNIQYF. CDR3 in DNA: TGCAGCGTTGTTCACCTAGCCAAAAACATTCAGTACTTC. The full variable domain, its missing parts supplied by reference TRBV29-1 and TRBJ2-4, is SAVISQKPSRDICQRGTSLTIQCQVDSQVTMMFWYRQQPGQSLTLIATANQGSEATYESGFVIDKFPISRPNLTFSTLTVSNMSPEDSSIYLCSVVHLAKNIQYFGAGTRLSVL.

V gene TRBV15 combines with J gene TRBJ2-7; 7 bases fit TRBD1. CDR1 is LNHNV, CDR2 YYDKDF, per germline (reference sequence). The CDR3 consists of 15 residues. V shed 2 bases, J shed 3 bases, and the junction held 7 bases outside the gene matches. The DNA for the CDR3 is TGTGCCACCAGCAGATCCGGGACAGCGCTCTACGAGCAGTACTTC. Protein product: CATSRSGTALYEQYF. The whole variable domain, filled in from reference TRBV15 and TRBJ2-7, reads DAMVIQNPRYQVTQFGKPVTLSCSQTLNHNVMYWYQQKSSQAPKLLFHYYDKDFNNEADTPDNFQSRRPNTSFCFLDIRSPGLGDTAMYLCATSRSGTALYEQYFGPGTRLTVT.

This chain joins TRBV15 and TRBJ2-3; weak D call: TRBD2 (5 bases). Germline CDR1 reads LNHNV; CDR2 reads YYDKDF (reference sequence). Trimming took 0 bases from V and 7 from J, leaving 11 bases between them. The CDR3 spans 14 residues. CDR3 sequence (DNA): TGTGCCACCAGCAGAGATCGGTCGGGGAATACGCAGTATTTT. This sequence encodes CATSRDRSGNTQYF.

The rearrangement joins TRBV29-1 to TRBJ1-3; D gene ambiguous. V gave up 4 bases and J gave up 0 bases, with 7 bases separating them. The CDR3 sequence is 13 residues long. CDR1 SQVTM and CDR2 ANQGSEA come from the germline V gene. The CDR3 region has the DNA TGCAGCGTTGGTGTCGGCTCTGGAAACACCATATATTTT. This gives the protein CSVGVGSGNTIYF.